The sequence of this T cell receptor beta chain was determined in a study of T cell responses to AZD1222 COVID-19 vaccine. Study conclusions and caveats: Along spike, vaccine-associated CD4 TCRs were found throughout, with dominance at 160-218 and 743-854. Repertoires were obtained solely post-peak T cell response. Possibly, clonal diversity was underestimated; donors were largely white British and included more females. Two doses of AZD1222 preceded a rise in Spike-specific TCR breadth and depth.

Repertoires were generated with immunoSEQ multiplex PCR, while TCRdb's copy carries only in-frame clones and drops some. This sample has 150,000 to 200,000 clones, with less than 90% found just once. Worth noting for this clone: Its antigen remains unknown.

The CDR3 is made up of 12 amino acids. V was trimmed by 8 bases and J by 1 base, leaving 8 bases between them. CDR1 KGHSH and CDR2 LQKENI come from the germline V gene. The chain has TRBV18 and TRBJ1-1; unclear D gene. This sequence was found in an adult in good health. The sample consisted of peripheral blood, taken on day 0 of AZD1222 vaccination. CDR3 sequence (DNA): TGTGCCAGCCTTGATGGGAACACTGAAGCTTTCTTT. It specifies CASLDGNTEAFF.